Listed below are T cell receptor beta chains from one sample, sequenced in a study of response to subunit inactivated influenza vaccine. TCRdb fed the RT-PCR reads into MiXCR, producing one record per CDR3 protein. The sample lists 600,000 to 700,000 distinct CDR3 sequences, 12% to 15% occurring once. The source material was PBMCs from blood, sampled less than 15 days before vaccination. These TCRs come from a man aged 45 to 65 who received an inactivated influenza vaccine. Each CDR3 is given with its conserved first and last residue. D genes are given only for firm matches. Clone size is shown for a subset of rows, as once, few, many or a class of expanded clone.

TRBD1 | 14 | . | TRBJ2-2 | TRBV12-3/TRBV12-4 | CASRRQGATGELFF | TGTGCCAGCAGGCGACAGGGGGCCACCGGGGAGCTGTTTTTT
. | 16 | . | TRBJ1-2 | TRBV11-2 | CASSLVGAGLDYGYTF | TGTGCCAGCAGCTTAGTAGGGGCAGGGCTGGACTATGGCTACACCTTC
. | 12 | . | TRBJ2-5 | TRBV18 | CASSPSLETQYF | TGTGCCAGCTCACCCAGCTTAGAGACCCAGTACTTC
. | 15 | . | TRBJ2-5 | TRBV5-4 | CASSSAGQRKETQYF | TGTGCCAGCAGCTCCGCAGGGCAGAGGAAAGAGACCCAGTACTTC
. | 13 | . | TRBJ2-1 | TRBV10-2 | CASGGVSYNEQFF | TGCGCCAGCGGGGGAGTCTCCTACAATGAGCAGTTCTTC
. | 14 | few | TRBJ1-5 | TRBV18 | CASSPSSSNQPQHF | TGTGCCAGCTCCCCGAGCTCTAGCAATCAGCCCCAGCATTTT
TRBD1 | 15 | few | TRBJ2-7 | TRBV7-2 | CASSLAEWDRARQYF | TGTGCCAGCAGCTTAGCGGAATGGGACAGGGCTCGGCAGTACTTC
. | 13 | few | TRBJ2-1 | TRBV15 | CATSSYSYNEQFF | TGTGCCACCAGCAGCTACAGTTACAATGAGCAGTTCTTC
TRBD1 | 16 | . | TRBJ1-4 | TRBV2 | CASSYIGTGEEEKLFF | TGTGCCAGCAGTTACATAGGGACAGGGGAGGAGGAAAAACTGTTTTTT
TRBD2 | 16 | few | TRBJ2-5 | TRBV5-1 | CASSLVIAGGQETQYF | TGCGCCAGCAGCTTGGTTATAGCGGGGGGCCAAGAGACCCAGTACTTC
TRBD1 | 16 | . | TRBJ2-5 | TRBV11-2 | CASSLDDRGLRETQYF | TGTGCCAGCAGCTTGGACGACAGGGGGCTAAGAGAGACCCAGTACTTC
. | 16 | . | TRBJ2-3 | TRBV9 | CASSVTGTTLTDTQYF | TGTGCCAGCAGCGTCACCGGGACGACCCTTACAGATACGCAGTATTTT
. | 16 | few | TRBJ2-5 | TRBV12-3/TRBV12-4 | CAITVFRSGSGETQYF | TGTGCCATCACAGTTTTTAGGAGTGGCTCGGGTGAGACCCAGTACTTC
. | 15 | few | TRBJ1-1 | TRBV5-1 | CASSYQGPGNTEAFF | TGCGCCAGCAGCTACCAGGGTCCAGGGAACACTGAAGCTTTCTTT
TRBD1 | 16 | few | TRBJ2-5 | TRBV11-2 | CASSSLWGRGLETQYF | TGTGCCAGCAGCTCACTTTGGGGCAGGGGGTTAGAGACCCAGTACTTC
. | 14 | few | TRBJ2-7 | TRBV18 | CASSDRQRSYEQYF | TGTGCCAGCTCAGACCGACAGAGGTCCTACGAGCAGTACTTC
. | 17 | many | TRBJ1-1 | TRBV5-1 | CASSLSRVGAMNTEAFF | TGCGCCAGCAGCTTGTCCCGGGTAGGTGCCATGAACACTGAAGCTTTCTTT
TRBD2 | 14 | . | TRBJ2-1 | TRBV12-3/TRBV12-4 | CASGRGGSYNEQFF | TGTGCCAGCGGTCGGGGGGGTTCCTACAATGAGCAGTTCTTC
. | 15 | . | TRBJ1-4 | TRBV12-3/TRBV12-4 | CASSLWRGNNEKLFF | TGTGCCAGCAGTTTATGGAGGGGAAATAATGAAAAACTGTTTTTT
TRBD2 | 15 | . | TRBJ2-1 | TRBV7-2 | CASNQVEAGRNEQFF | TGTGCCAGCAATCAGGTGGAAGCGGGACGGAATGAGCAGTTCTTC
TRBD2 | 16 | . | TRBJ2-3 | TRBV28 | CASSYQGLAGTDTQYF | TGTGCCAGCAGTTACCAGGGACTAGCGGGCACAGATACGCAGTATTTT
TRBD2 | 15 | . | TRBJ2-7 | TRBV20-1 | CSARDLQRGTYEQYF | TGCAGTGCTAGAGATCTACAGCGGGGCACCTACGAGCAGTACTTC
TRBD1 | 13 | few | TRBJ1-2 | TRBV6-6 | CASTQDRFYGYTF | TGTGCCAGCACTCAGGACAGGTTCTATGGCTACACCTTC